This entry is about one T cell receptor (beta chain). This entry belongs to a study of blood T cell repertoires in COVID-19. As for the study in general: COVID-19 samples collected from the United States, Italy and Spain covered acute and convalescent phases.

One Seattle source followed patients from active infection through their disease course. Method: immunoSEQ multiplex PCR; TCRdb's copy keeps in-frame clones and lacks some. The sample contains roughly 250,000 clones, about 85% of which appear only once. This sequence originates from a human donor with COVID-19, enrolled during active disease. The donor label of this sample is uncertain. Source material: peripheral blood.

CDR3 in amino acids: CASSLGHPSNYGYTF. Written as DNA, the CDR3 is TGCGCCAGCAGCCTTGGACACCCCTCCAACTATGGCTACACCTTC. The rearrangement joins TRBV5-1 to TRBJ1-2, with TRBD1 as a possible D gene (5 bases). The CDR3 runs 15 residues. Germline V lookup: CDR1 SGHRS, CDR2 YFSETQ. The germline V and J ends were trimmed by 4 bases and 2 bases, with 15 bases remaining between them.